The 7 T cell receptor beta chains below come from one sample, sequenced in a study of control samples from healthy donors and cancer patients. Method: immunoSEQ multiplex PCR; TCRdb's copy keeps in-frame clones and lacks some. The repertoire has 100,000 to 150,000 clones, 80% to 95% of them found once; the top ten carry 2% to 3%. Sequencing was done on a sample of blood. These receptors were obtained from a man aged 40-49 years in good health.

The rearrangement uses TRBV9 and TRBJ2-1, with 10 bases identical to TRBD1. The CDR3 consists of 17 residues. CDR1 SGDLS and CDR2 YYNGEE come from the germline V gene. The V gene end was trimmed by 0 bases and the J gene end by 8 bases; junction bases not matched to a gene: 11. The CDR3 coding sequence is TGTGCCAGCAGCGTAGCGGTGGGGGACAGGGGCAGGGATGAGCAGTTCTTC. Amino acids: CASSVAVGDRGRDEQFF.

The chain couples TRBV12-5 to TRBJ2-3, with D hard to call. Germline V lookup: CDR1 LGHNT, CDR2 FRNRAP. The CDR3 covers 12 residues. V lost 6 bases and J 2 bases, leaving 6 bases between the germline ends. Here the CDR3 DNA reads TGTGCTAGTGGCCCGAACACAGATACGCAGTATTTT. This gives the protein CASGPNTDTQYF.

V gene TRBV12-3 or TRBV12-4 combines with J gene TRBJ2-5, with D unresolved. With 3 bases removed from V and 5 bases from J, the gap between germline ends came to 7 bases. This CDR3 comprises 12 residues. The CDR3 sequence: CASSFTAETQYF. CDR3 sequence (DNA): TGTGCCAGCAGTTTTACAGCGGAGACCCAGTACTTC.

The chain is built from TRBV6-4 and TRBJ1-1; D remains unclear. Germline V gene lookup returns CDR1 MRHNA and CDR2 SNTAGT. V was pared by 5 bases and J by 5 bases, with 15 bases between. The CDR3 is 14 residues long. CDR3 nucleotides: TGTGCCAGCAGTCCCGACGGAAGGGTTACTGAAGCTTTCTTT. Translating gives CASSPDGRVTEAFF.

V and J are TRBV9 and TRBJ2-5, with D possibly being TRBD2 (8 bases). The V and J ends lost 3 bases and 5 bases respectively, with 20 bases between them. CDR3 length: 16 amino acids. Per the germline V gene, CDR1 is SGDLS and CDR2 is YYNGEE. Here the CDR3 reads CASSEGARGGPETQYF. The CDR3, as DNA: TGTGCCAGCAGCGAGGGGGCTCGCGGGGGGCCGGAGACCCAGTACTTC.

This chain joins TRBV5-1 and TRBJ2-3; D gene uncertain. V was trimmed by 0 bases and J by 6 bases, leaving 8 bases between them. CDR1 is SGHRS and CDR2 is YFSETQ in the germline V gene. This CDR3 is built from 13 residues. The CDR3 here is CASSLARSDTQYF. For the CDR3, the DNA is TGCGCCAGCAGCTTGGCTCGATCCGATACGCAGTATTTT.

This clone was found once. V and J are TRBV6-6 and TRBJ2-1, with 9 bases lining up with TRBD2. In germline, CDR1 is MNHNY, CDR2 SVGAGI (reference sequence). Trimming at V came to 3 bases and at J to 8 bases, leaving 8 bases not matched to a gene. This CDR3 spans 15 amino acids. The CDR3 sequence is CASSYFPQRGDEQFF. The CDR3 bases are TGTGCCAGCAGTTATTTCCCCCAGCGGGGGGATGAGCAGTTCTTC.